Below are 29 T cell receptor beta chains sequenced from a single sample in a study of cytotoxic CD8 clonotypes in ibrutinib-treated CLL. Sequencing used immunoSEQ multiplex PCR; TCRdb keeps in-frame clones, though not all of them. Of approximately 190,000 clones in the sample, more than 65% were seen once. The material was PBMCs, obtained after 12 months of ibrutinib treatment. The receptors originated from a human donor with chronic lymphocytic leukemia.

J is TRBJ2-7 and V is TRBV6-5; D not certain. The V gene's germline CDR1 is MNHEY and CDR2 SVGAGI. V gave up 6 bases and J gave up 6 bases, with 15 bases separating them. This CDR3 has 13 residues. The CDR3 region is CASSYSKSGEQYF. In nucleotides, the CDR3 is TGTGCCAGCAGCTATAGCAAGTCGGGCGAGCAGTACTTC.

V is TRBV27 and J is TRBJ2-7; 11 nucleotides agree with TRBD2. With 6 bases clipped from V and 7 bases from J, the junction kept 8 bases outside the gene matches. The CDR3 has 14 residues. Germline V gene sequence: CDR1 MNHEY, CDR2 SMNVEV (reference sequence). CDR3 sequence: CASRRTGTSGEQYF. The CDR3 bases are TGTGCCAGCAGGCGAACTGGGACTAGCGGTGAGCAGTACTTC.

DNA for the CDR3: TGTGCCAGCTCACCAAAGGACAACACAGATACGCAGTATTTT. It yields the protein CASSPKDNTDTQYF. J is TRBJ2-3 and V is TRBV18; a possible D gene is TRBD1 (5 bases). CDR1 KGHSH and CDR2 LQKENI come from the germline V gene. Trimming cost V 2 bases and J 2 bases, with 8 bases left between them. The CDR3 covers 14 residues.

This clone was seen a few times. The CDR3: CSADWGNTIYF. CDR3 bases: TGCAGTGCGGATTGGGGAAACACCATATATTTT. The chain links TRBV20-1 to TRBJ1-3; D not certain. Trimming removed 6 bases from V and 4 bases from J, with 7 bases in between. The CDR3 has 11 amino acids. CDR1 and CDR2 from the germline V gene are DFQATT and SNEGSKA (reference sequence).

V usage is TRBV19 and J usage is TRBJ2-4, with D possibly TRBD1 on 5 matching bases. Trimming took 6 bases from V and 7 from J, leaving 22 bases between them. The CDR3 contains 16 residues. Germline-derived CDR1 and CDR2 are LNHDA and SQIVND (reference sequence). CDR3 protein: CASRGSAGQGINIQYF. CDR3 nucleotide sequence: TGTGCCAGTAGAGGGTCTGCTGGGCAGGGAATCAACATTCAGTACTTC.

The chain uses TRBV4-2 and TRBJ2-2; 8 bases agree with TRBD2. Looked up from germline, CDR1 is LGHNA and CDR2 is YNFKEQ. The CDR3 covers 14 residues. The J segment lost 7 bases and the V segment lost 3 bases, leaving 4 bases of the junction unmatched. The CDR3 DNA follows: TGTGCCAGCAGCCACAACGGGGGGGACGGGGAGCTGTTTTTT. Translation gives CASSHNGGDGELFF.

The CDR3 nucleotides are TGTGCCAGCTCACTATCGCGGACAGGATCAGGGGAAAAACTGTTTTTT. Its protein is CASSLSRTGSGEKLFF. The V gene is TRBV18, the J gene TRBJ1-4; 7 bases align to TRBD1. The V gene's germline CDR1 is KGHSH and CDR2 LQKENI. The CDR3 runs 16 residues. V shed 4 bases, J shed 8 bases, and the junction held 13 bases outside the gene matches.

In this sample, this clone turned up a few times. This sequence joins TRBV25-1 and TRBJ2-7; D is possibly TRBD2 (6 bases). CDR1 is MGHDK, CDR2 SYGVNS, per germline. CDR3 length: 15 amino acids. Trimming left V 6 bases short and J 4 bases short, with 19 bases between. The CDR3 sequence: CASRSVREGRYEQYF. CDR3 DNA sequence: TGTGCCAGCAGGAGCGTCCGAGAAGGGAGGTACGAGCAGTACTTC.

The chain has TRBV4-3 and TRBJ1-4; the D gene is possibly TRBD1 (6 bases). V lost 1 base to trimming and J lost 7 bases, with 10 bases between them. The CDR3 totals 14 residues. Germline V gene sequence: CDR1 LGHNA, CDR2 YSLEER. This CDR3 is CASSQGQEGEKLFF. For the CDR3, the DNA is TGCGCCAGCAGCCAAGGACAGGAGGGTGAAAAACTGTTTTTT.

This chain connects TRBV5-1 to TRBJ1-5; D not resolved. The ends were cut back, 0 bases at V and 5 bases at J, with 6 bases in the middle. The CDR3 has 13 residues. Germline V gene lookup returns CDR1 SGHRS and CDR2 YFSETQ. The CDR3 DNA reads TGCGCCAGCAGCTTGGAACGGGATCAGCCCCAGCATTTT. Its protein product is CASSLERDQPQHF.

The chain combines TRBV20-1 with TRBJ2-1, with D uncertain. Germline V gene data show CDR1 as DFQATT and CDR2 as SNEGSKA (reference sequence). There are 10 residues in the CDR3. V shed 3 bases and J shed 8 bases, with 5 bases lying between them. The CDR3: CSASSHEQFF. Written as DNA, the CDR3 is TGCAGTGCTAGTTCTCATGAGCAGTTCTTC.

The chain uses TRBV30 and TRBJ2-1, with D tentatively TRBD2 (5 bases). V dropped 2 bases and J dropped 10 bases, with 12 bases sitting between them. Germline V gene sequence: CDR1 GTSNPN, CDR2 SVGIG (reference sequence). The CDR3 spans 12 residues. The CDR3 nucleotides read TGTGCCTGGAGTCCCACGTGGGAGGAGCAGTTCTTC. Translation gives CAWSPTWEEQFF.

The V and J genes are TRBV5-1 and TRBJ2-7; tentative D call: TRBD1 (6 bases). The CDR3 extends over 15 amino acids. Germline V gene sequence: CDR1 SGHRS, CDR2 YFSETQ. The V end was cut by 0 bases, the J end by 5 bases, with 15 bases between. The CDR3 loop reads CASSLVTGNFDEQYF. For the CDR3, the DNA is TGCGCCAGCAGCTTGGTTACAGGGAATTTCGACGAGCAGTACTTC.

The rearrangement uses TRBV9 and TRBJ1-1; D is undetermined. CDR3 length: 15 amino acids. Trimming left V 0 bases short and J 1 base short, with 10 bases between. Germline V lookup: CDR1 SGDLS, CDR2 YYNGEE. CDR3 region: CASSVDPGPNTEAFF. CDR3 bases: TGTGCCAGCAGCGTAGACCCAGGCCCGAACACTGAAGCTTTCTTT.

In this sample, this clone turned up once. The chain uses TRBV9 and TRBJ1-6, with a possible D match to TRBD1 (5 bases). Germline CDR1 SGDLS, CDR2 YYNGEE. The CDR3 consists of 14 residues. V lost 0 bases to trimming and J lost 7 bases, with 8 bases between them. CDR3 in amino acids: CASSVVGENSPLHF. CDR3 bases: TGTGCCAGCAGCGTAGTAGGGGAGAATTCACCCCTCCACTTT.

The table lists this clone with a count of one. The rearrangement joins TRBV6-5 to TRBJ2-3, with D unclear. V dropped 6 bases and J dropped 0 bases, with 4 bases sitting between them. CDR3 size: 12 residues. Germline lookup yields CDR1 MNHEY and CDR2 SVGAGI. CDR3 nucleotides: TGTGCCAGCAGACAGAGCACAGATACGCAGTATTTT. Encoded protein: CASRQSTDTQYF.

This clone occurred a few times. The chain couples TRBV6-5 to TRBJ1-2; D is uncertain. CDR3 length equals 12 residues. V gave up 2 bases and J gave up 4 bases, with 5 bases separating them. CDR1 is MNHEY, CDR2 SVGAGI, per germline. This CDR3 is CASSYGSYGYTF. For the CDR3, the DNA is TGTGCCAGCAGTTACGGGAGCTATGGCTACACCTTC.

The chain uses TRBV29-1 and TRBJ2-2; D is uncertain. Between the trimmed V and J ends, which lost 4 bases and 5 bases, there was a span of 8 bases. Germline CDR1 reads SQVTM; CDR2 reads ANQGSEA. The CDR3 sequence is 12 residues long. Written as DNA, the CDR3 is TGCAGCGTTGTCTCTCGGACCGGGGAGCTGTTTTTT. As protein: CSVVSRTGELFF.

This chain connects TRBV30 to TRBJ2-1, with D possibly called TRBD1 or TRBD2 (6 bases each). Germline lookup yields CDR1 GTSNPN and CDR2 SVGIG (reference sequence). The CDR3 extends over 15 amino acids. V lost 4 bases, J lost 8 bases, and 21 bases lay in between. This CDR3 is CAWTVGLGAMDEQFF. CDR3 coding DNA: TGTGCCTGGACGGTGGGACTGGGGGCGATGGATGAGCAGTTCTTC.

This clone was found many times. CDR3: CASSLSTPVNTEAFF. The CDR3 DNA reads as TGTGCCAGCAGTCTCTCGACTCCCGTGAACACTGAAGCTTTCTTT. The chain employs TRBV6-1 and TRBJ1-1; D is unclear. Trimming removed 5 bases at V and 0 bases at J, with 13 bases between. Germline V gives CDR1 MNHNS, CDR2 SASEGT. The CDR3 extends over 15 amino acids.

This clone was observed a handful of times. This chain links TRBV6-5 with TRBJ1-1; 7 nucleotides agree with TRBD1. Germline loops: CDR1 MNHEY, CDR2 SVGAGI. This CDR3 has 15 amino acids. The V and J ends lost 0 bases and 5 bases, in that order; junction bases with no gene match: 6. The CDR3 DNA reads TGTGCCAGCAGTTACTCGACAGGGAGGACAACTGAAGCTTTCTTT. This sequence encodes CASSYSTGRTTEAFF.

The table lists this clone with a few counts. The chain recombines TRBV28 with TRBJ2-7; TRBD1 matches at 10 bases. V dropped 6 bases and J dropped 5; count of bases not matched to a gene: 13. Germline V gene data show CDR1 as MDHEN and CDR2 as SYDVKM. The CDR3 loop spans 16 amino acids. As DNA, the CDR3 is TGTGCCAGCAGACCAGGGTGGGGACAGGGGAACAACGAGCAGTACTTC. It yields the protein CASRPGWGQGNNEQYF.

The chain recombines TRBV11-3 with TRBJ1-1, with D hard to call. Germline assignment: CDR1 SGHNT and CDR2 YENEEA. The V and J ends lost 4 bases and 3 bases respectively, with 12 bases between them. This CDR3 has 14 residues. The CDR3 spells CASSSEGQYTEAFF. The DNA for the CDR3 is TGTGCCAGCAGCTCGGAAGGGCAATACACTGAAGCTTTCTTT.

J is TRBJ2-7 and V is TRBV6-1; the D gene is possibly TRBD2 (5 bases). The germline V gene has CDR1 MNHNS and CDR2 SASEGT. This CDR3 contains 15 residues. V was shortened by 2 bases and J by 3 bases, with 14 bases between the two germline ends. The CDR3 reads CASSEREQKLYEQYF. As DNA, the CDR3 is TGTGCCAGCAGTGAAAGGGAGCAGAAGCTCTACGAGCAGTACTTC.

V usage is TRBV7-3 and J usage is TRBJ1-1; D is perhaps TRBD1 (5 bases). Trimming took 1 base from V and 10 from J, leaving 13 bases between them. CDR3 length: 13 amino acids. CDR1 is SGHTA, CDR2 FQGTGA, per germline. The CDR3 DNA follows: TGTGCCAGCAGCTTAAATACCCCGGGGGGAGCTTTCTTT. Protein product: CASSLNTPGGAFF. The full variable domain, with the rest looked up from reference TRBV7-3 and TRBJ1-1, is GAGVSQTPSNKVTEKGKYVELRCDPISGHTALYWYRQSLGQGPEFLIYFQGTGAADDSGLPNDRFFAVRPEGSVSTLKIQRTERGDSAVYLCASSLNTPGGAFFGQGTRLTVV.

The gene calls are TRBV18 and TRBJ1-2; TRBD1 aligns across 7 bases. Trimming took 3 bases from V and 8 from J; bases not matched to a gene: 6. The CDR3 loop spans 13 amino acids. Germline CDR1 reads KGHSH; CDR2 reads LQKENI. CDR3 amino acids: CASSPDRAQGYTF. CDR3 sequence (DNA): TGTGCCAGCTCACCCGACAGGGCCCAAGGCTACACCTTC.

This chain uses TRBV18 with TRBJ1-1; tentatively, D is TRBD1 (6 bases). CDR1 KGHSH and CDR2 LQKENI come from the germline V gene. The V end lost 5 bases, the J end lost 4 bases, and 17 bases lay between the germline ends. The CDR3 totals 15 residues. CDR3 in amino acids: CASSTSGRGSTEAFF. CDR3 bases: TGTGCCAGCTCAACTTCCGGCAGGGGAAGCACTGAAGCTTTCTTT.

The J gene is TRBJ1-2, the V gene TRBV14; 11 bases fit TRBD1. After removal of 4 bases from V and 7 bases from J, the junction contained 2 bases not matched to a gene. This CDR3 has 13 residues. Germline assignment: CDR1 SGHDN and CDR2 FVKESK. The CDR3 sequence: CASSPGTGGGYTF. As DNA, the CDR3 is TGTGCCAGCAGCCCTGGGACAGGGGGTGGCTACACCTTC.

The CDR3 DNA is TGTGCCAGCAGTCGTCAGGGAGGGGGAGACACCATATATTTT. Translation gives CASSRQGGGDTIYF. The chain carries TRBV7-2 and TRBJ1-3, with D perhaps matching TRBD1 (6 bases). CDR1 is SGHTA and CDR2 is FQGNSA in the germline V gene. The V end was cut by 6 bases, the J end by 8 bases, with 17 bases between. CDR3 length: 14 residues. Looking up the rest from reference TRBV7-2 and TRBJ1-3 gives the full variable domain: GAGVSQSPSNKVTEKGKDVELRCDPISGHTALYWYRQSLGQGLEFLIYFQGNSAPDKSGLPSDRFSAERTGGSVSTLTIQRTQQEDSAVYLCASSRQGGGDTIYFGEGSWLTVV.